This T cell receptor (beta chain) comes out of a study of technical replicates of blood from several donors. V was trimmed by 9 bases and J by 5 bases, leaving 10 bases between them. From germline, CDR1 is PRHDT and CDR2 FYEKMQ (reference sequence). CDR3 length equals 11 residues. This clone was seen a few times. Here immunoSEQ multiplex PCR was the method, and the copy in TCRdb shows in-frame clones only, minus some. The table lists roughly 92,000 clones, roughly 95% of them singletons. The receptor was derived from a human donor in good health. The sample comprised T cells isolated from PBMCs. The rearrangement joins TRBV13 to TRBJ1-2, with D uncertain. The CDR3 here is CASNRDYGYTF. In nucleotides, the CDR3 is TGTGCCAGTAACCGGGATTATGGCTACACCTTC.